A selection of T cell receptor beta chains follows, all from one sample in a study of cytomegalovirus exposure and HLA in healthy donors. TCRdb's copy holds only in-frame clones and misses some; the assay was immunoSEQ multiplex PCR. The repertoire has roughly 130,000 clones, around 70% of them found once; the top ten carry approximately 2%. The source material was PBMCs. Receptors originate from a woman aged 40 to 50 in good health and CMV-seropositive. Both conserved end residues are part of each CDR3. A D gene is named only where the DNA matches it firmly. Only some rows state a clone size, as once, few, many or a class for expanded clones.

clone_size	v_call	d_call	j_call	cdr3_nt	cdr3_aa
.	TRBV11-2	.	TRBJ1-1	TGTGCCAGCAGCCCGGGGGACGGGAAGAACACTGAAGCTTTCTTT	CASSPGDGKNTEAFF
.	TRBV19	TRBD1	TRBJ1-4	TGTGCCAGTACCGGGACAGGGGATGAAAAACTGTTTTTT	CASTGTGDEKLFF
few	TRBV15	TRBD2	TRBJ2-1	TGTGCCACCAGCGAAGTCATGGGGGGGGTGAGCTCCTACAATGAGCAGTTCTTC	CATSEVMGGVSSYNEQFF
.	TRBV2	TRBD2	TRBJ2-3	TGTGCCAGCAGTGAGACTAGCTCCCCGGGGGATACGCAGTATTTT	CASSETSSPGDTQYF
.	TRBV5-5	TRBD1	TRBJ1-5	TGTGCCAGCAGCTTGGCAGGGACAGGCCTTTATAGCAATCAGCCCCAGCATTTT	CASSLAGTGLYSNQPQHF
.	TRBV11-2	TRBD1	TRBJ1-6	TGTGCCAGCAGAGTGGGACAGGGGGAGCGTTCACCCCTCCACTTT	CASRVGQGERSPLHF
.	TRBV27	TRBD2	TRBJ2-7	TGTGCCAGCAGTTTAGAGGTCGGGGGGAGGGGATACTCCTACGAGCAGTACTTC	CASSLEVGGRGYSYEQYF
.	TRBV7-2	.	TRBJ2-1	TGTGCCAGCAGCTTATACCGCGAAAGGGGATTCTTC	CASSLYRERGFF
.	TRBV29-1	.	TRBJ2-2	TGCAGCGTTTTCTTGGGCTCCCCAAGCACCGGGGAGCTGTTTTTT	CSVFLGSPSTGELFF
.	TRBV14	.	TRBJ2-7	TGTGCCAGCAGCCAGGCAGGGGCCCGCTACGAGCAGTACTTC	CASSQAGARYEQYF
.	TRBV18	.	TRBJ1-2	TGTGCCAGCTCACCCCGCGGAAGGGGAGGTGGCTACACCTTC	CASSPRGRGGGYTF
.	TRBV7-8	.	TRBJ1-2	TGTGCCAGCAGCTTAGCTCGGGACAACGGCTACACCTTC	CASSLARDNGYTF
.	TRBV19	.	TRBJ1-2	TGTGCCAGTAGTGGGCCGGGACACTCTAACTATGGCTACACCTTC	CASSGPGHSNYGYTF
.	TRBV5-1	.	TRBJ1-6	TGCGCCAGCAGCCAGGACAGAAATTCACCCCTCCACTTT	CASSQDRNSPLHF
.	TRBV4-2	TRBD1	TRBJ1-3	TGTGCCAGCAGCCATGTGGGACAGGGACTCTCTGGAAACACCATATATTTT	CASSHVGQGLSGNTIYF
.	TRBV6-6	TRBD2	TRBJ2-5	TGTGCCACTCAAATGACTAGCGGGGGGGCGGGGAGCCTAAACTTC	CATQMTSGGAGSLNF
few	TRBV25-1	.	TRBJ1-1	TGTGCCAGCAGTGAATCTTACGGCACTGAAGCTTTCTTT	CASSESYGTEAFF
.	TRBV19	.	TRBJ2-7	TGTGCCAGTAGTATAACCCCAGCGGCGGGGTTTTTCGGGGAGCAGTACTTC	CASSITPAAGFFGEQYF
.	TRBV28	.	TRBJ1-1	TGTGCCAGCAGCTCTAGAGGAGCCGGTAACACTGAAGCTTTCTTT	CASSSRGAGNTEAFF
.	TRBV5-4	.	TRBJ1-3	TGTGCCAGCAGCTTTAGCTCTGGAAACACCATATATTTT	CASSFSSGNTIYF
.	TRBV4-1	TRBD1	TRBJ2-6	TGCGCCAGCAGCCAAGAGGGGGACAGGGGTTCTGGGGCCAACGTCCTGACTTTC	CASSQEGDRGSGANVLTF
many	TRBV7-8	TRBD1	TRBJ1-1	TGTGCCAGCAGCGTACAGGGGGGGCGAGCTTTCTTT	CASSVQGGRAFF
few	TRBV27	.	TRBJ1-2	TGTGCCAGCAGTTTCACTACCCGGGACATAAACGGCTACACCTTC	CASSFTTRDINGYTF
few	TRBV6-5	.	TRBJ2-2	TGTGCCAGCAGAGACGGGGGCGGGGAGCTGTTTTTT	CASRDGGGELFF
.	TRBV5-1	TRBD1	TRBJ1-1	TGCGCCAGCAGCTCCCTACAGGGGACTGAAGCTTTCTTT	CASSSLQGTEAFF